These 10 T cell receptor beta chains share one sample of origin, sequenced in a study of blood T cell repertoires in COVID-19. Method: immunoSEQ multiplex PCR; TCRdb's copy keeps in-frame clones and lacks some. The sample has some 24,000 clones, about 89% seen once. The sample was peripheral blood. These receptors all stem from a man aged 65 to 85 with acute or convalescent COVID-19.

V is TRBV28 and J is TRBJ2-7; D uncertain. The CDR3 runs 12 residues. The V gene lost 9 bases and the J gene lost 3 bases, with 12 bases spanning the gap. Germline V gives CDR1 MDHEN, CDR2 SYDVKM. CDR3 amino acids: CASSEYSYEQYF. The CDR3 DNA follows: TGTGCCAGTTCTGAATACAGCTACGAGCAGTACTTC.

V usage is TRBV10-3 and J usage is TRBJ2-7; 8 positions match TRBD1. The V gene's germline CDR1 is ENHRY and CDR2 SYGVKD. The J segment lost 7 bases and the V segment lost 2 bases, leaving 10 bases of the junction unmatched. The CDR3 is made up of 15 amino acids. The CDR3 sequence: CAISELGQGAGEQYF. In DNA form, the CDR3 reads TGTGCCATCAGTGAGCTGGGTCAGGGGGCAGGTGAGCAGTACTTC.

The J gene is TRBJ2-3, the V gene TRBV2; possibly TRBD2 for D (6 bases). V was trimmed by 4 bases and J by 1 base, leaving 12 bases between them. This CDR3 is 15 amino acids long. Per the germline V gene, CDR1 is SNHLY and CDR2 is FYNNEI. DNA of the CDR3: TGTGCCAGCAGTGTGGAAGGAGGGGGCACAGATACGCAGTATTTT. Its translation: CASSVEGGGTDTQYF.

The V gene is TRBV27, the J gene TRBJ2-1; 9 nucleotides match TRBD2. V lost 3 bases and J lost 9; bases outside the gene matches: 6. CDR1 MNHEY and CDR2 SMNVEV come from the germline V gene (reference sequence). The CDR3 contains 14 residues. The CDR3 is CASSLVSGRLEQFF. CDR3 nucleotide sequence: TGTGCCAGCAGTTTGGTTAGCGGGAGACTTGAGCAGTTCTTC.

V is TRBV6-6 and J is TRBJ2-2; TRBD2 matches 14 bases. This CDR3 spans 21 amino acids. Germline V gene sequence: CDR1 MNHNY, CDR2 SVGAGI (reference sequence). After removal of 6 bases from V and 4 bases from J, the junction contained 19 bases not matched to a gene. The CDR3 region has the DNA TGTGCCAGCAGCTCGGGGATACGATGGACTAGCGGGAGGTCGGCCACCGGGGAGCTGTTTTTT. Protein sequence: CASSSGIRWTSGRSATGELFF.

This chain uses TRBV5-1 with TRBJ2-7, with 8 bases identical to TRBD2. CDR1 and CDR2 (germline): SGHRS, YFSETQ. The ends lost 0 bases at V and 3 bases at J; junction bases unmatched: 17. This CDR3 comprises 19 residues. The CDR3 region has the DNA TGCGCCAGCAGCTTGGCCCCTCTGGCTAGCGGGCGGCATTACTACGAGCAGTACTTC. Translating gives CASSLAPLASGRHYYEQYF.

The chain couples TRBV25-1 to TRBJ2-7; 9 nucleotides agree with TRBD1. Germline assignment: CDR1 MGHDK and CDR2 SYGVNS. V shed 5 bases and J 0 bases; nucleotides not matched to a gene: 5. CDR3 length: 15 amino acids. The CDR3 loop is CASSRRGQGSYEQYF. CDR3 DNA: TGTGCCAGCAGTCGACGGGGACAGGGCTCCTACGAGCAGTACTTC.

This chain uses TRBV5-4 with TRBJ2-1; a possible D gene is TRBD1 (6 bases). The germline V gene encodes CDR1 SGHNT and CDR2 YYREEE (reference sequence). Trimming took off 4 bases at V and 8 bases at J, with 10 bases between the two ends. This CDR3 is 12 amino acids long. This chain's CDR3 is CASSPKGDEQFF. The CDR3 DNA reads TGTGCCAGCAGCCCGAAGGGGGATGAGCAGTTCTTC.

The chain links TRBV11-1 to TRBJ2-2, with D possibly being TRBD2 (5 bases). CDR3 length equals 16 residues. V was clipped by 5 bases and J by 4 bases, with 17 bases between them. From germline, CDR1 is SGHAT and CDR2 FQDESV (reference sequence). CDR3 nucleotides: TGTGCCAGCAGCCCTAGAAGTTCGAGGGTCACCGGGGAGCTGTTTTTT. It translates to CASSPRSSRVTGELFF.

The V and J genes are TRBV27 and TRBJ2-3, with TRBD2 as a possible D gene (7 bases). V lost 2 bases and J 3 bases, leaving 12 bases between the germline ends. Germline CDR1 and CDR2: MNHEY and SMNVEV (reference sequence). The CDR3 extends over 15 amino acids. CDR3 sequence reads: CASSLRGGLTDTQYF. The CDR3 nucleotides read TGTGCCAGCAGTTTAAGGGGGGGCTTAACAGATACGCAGTATTTT.